What follows are 15 T cell receptor beta chains derived from one specimen sequenced in a study of cytomegalovirus exposure and HLA in healthy donors. The PCR was carried out with 60 Vbeta primers and 13 Jbeta primers. Produced via immunoSEQ multiplex PCR; TCRdb's table is partial and in-frame only. In the table there are approximately 160,000 clones, around 68% of which are singletons. Sequenced input: PBMCs. These receptors all come from a woman in her 40s in good health and CMV-seropositive.

This clone was seen only once. J is TRBJ1-2 and V is TRBV6-4, with 9 positions matching TRBD1. V lost 3 bases and J lost 6; bases outside the gene matches: 14. The V gene's germline CDR1 is MRHNA and CDR2 SNTAGT. The CDR3 is made up of 17 amino acids. CDR3 sequence: CASSEFGAGTGRHGYTF. CDR3 nucleotides: TGTGCCAGCAGTGAGTTCGGTGCGGGGACAGGGAGGCATGGCTACACCTTC.

This clone was seen just once. This chain uses TRBV4-1 with TRBJ2-5, with 7 positions matching TRBD1. Unmatched junction bases numbered 5, after V lost 5 bases and J lost 5 bases. The CDR3 totals 13 residues. The germline V gene encodes CDR1 MGHRA and CDR2 YSYEKL. The CDR3 nucleotides are TGCGCCAGCAGCGGACAGGCTCGTGAGACCCAGTACTTC. This sequence encodes CASSGQARETQYF.

The V call is TRBV6-6, the J call TRBJ1-1; D perhaps matches TRBD1 (5 bases). V was clipped by 6 bases and J by 3 bases, with 11 bases between them. CDR1 and CDR2 from the germline V gene are MNHNY and SVGAGI (reference sequence). The CDR3 extends over 13 amino acids. The CDR3: CASSPGGYTEAFF. The CDR3 DNA sequence: TGTGCCAGCAGCCCGGGGGGATACACTGAAGCTTTCTTT.

This clone was counted a few times. The chain carries TRBV28 and TRBJ1-5; tentative D call: TRBD1 (5 bases). Trimming removed 6 bases at V and 2 bases at J, with 17 bases between. Germline-derived CDR1 and CDR2 are MDHEN and SYDVKM. The CDR3 is made up of 16 amino acids. CDR3 amino acids: CASRGGWGVGNQPQHF. The CDR3 DNA reads as TGTGCCAGCAGGGGGGGTTGGGGAGTGGGCAATCAGCCCCAGCATTTT.

The CDR3 bases are TGTGCCAGCAGCCCCGGCCCGGGATACACTGAAGCTTTCTTT. Translating gives CASSPGPGYTEAFF. This rearrangement joins TRBV5-4 to TRBJ1-1; the D is unclear. V gave up 4 bases and J gave up 3 bases, with 13 bases separating them. From germline, CDR1 is SGHNT and CDR2 YYREEE (reference sequence). The CDR3 is 14 amino acids. Supplemented by reference TRBV5-4 and TRBJ1-1, the full variable domain reads ETGVTQSPTHLIKTRGQQVTLRCSSQSGHNTVSWYQQALGQGPQFIFQYYREEENGRGNFPPRFSGLQFPNYSSELNVNALELDDSALYLCASSPGPGYTEAFFGQGTRLTVV.

As DNA, the CDR3 is TGTGCCAGCAGCCCAGCTTTCCCCAGGGTCGGTAACTATGGCTACACCTTC. Translation: CASSPAFPRVGNYGYTF. The V and J genes are TRBV2 and TRBJ1-2; possibly TRBD1 for D (5 bases). This CDR3 comprises 17 residues. CDR1 is SNHLY and CDR2 is FYNNEI in the germline V gene. The germline V and J ends were trimmed by 6 bases and 1 base, with 21 bases remaining between them.

The chain is built from TRBV28 and TRBJ1-4; no clear D gene. V lost 3 bases to trimming and J lost 10 bases, with 12 bases between them. The CDR3 extends over 13 amino acids. Germline CDR1 reads MDHEN; CDR2 reads SYDVKM. CDR3 bases: TGTGCCAGCAGTTTGGACGGACTGGGAAAACTGTTTTTT. It is translated as CASSLDGLGKLFF.

The chain recombines TRBV6-5 with TRBJ2-7; TRBD2 might be the D (6 bases). The CDR3 is 15 amino acids. Trimming stripped 0 bases from V and 2 bases from J, with 11 bases between. Germline values: CDR1 MNHEY, CDR2 SVGAGI. The CDR3 loop is CASSYSPGEAYEQYF. The CDR3 DNA follows: TGTGCCAGCAGTTACTCGCCGGGGGAAGCCTACGAGCAGTACTTC.

As for this clone: At one of its ends the junction is not consistent with the germline gene, which may arise from a read error. The chain has TRBV6-5 and TRBJ1-6, with TRBD1 matching over 9 bases. This CDR3 is built from 13 residues. Germline CDR1 reads MNHEY; CDR2 reads SVGAGI. The CDR3 region is CASTSDRGSPLNF. For the CDR3, the DNA is TGTGCCAGCACTTCGGACAGGGGATCACCCCTCAACTTT.

The CDR3 nucleotides are TGTGCCAGCACTCCCGACAGCTCTGGAAACACCATATATTTT. The encoded protein is CASTPDSSGNTIYF. J is TRBJ1-3 and V is TRBV28; a weak D match, TRBD1 (5 bases). V was clipped by 7 bases and J by 0 bases, with 10 bases between them. CDR3 length: 14 amino acids. Per germline, CDR1 MDHEN and CDR2 SYDVKM.

In nucleotides, the CDR3 is TGTGCCAGCAGCTTAGGACGGTTTGGGGACAGGGTTGGGGGCTACACCTTC. Its translation: CASSLGRFGDRVGGYTF. This chain links TRBV7-8 with TRBJ1-2; TRBD1 matches at 9 bases. This CDR3 contains 17 residues. The V and J ends lost 1 base and 8 bases, in that order; junction bases with no gene match: 14. Germline V gene lookup returns CDR1 SGHVS and CDR2 FQNEAQ.

Only one count was recorded for this clone. V and J are TRBV28 and TRBJ1-5; the D is unclear. Germline V gene lookup returns CDR1 MDHEN and CDR2 SYDVKM. The CDR3 is made up of 13 amino acids. V lost 7 bases, J lost 5 bases, and 12 bases lay in between. In DNA, the CDR3 is TGTGCCAGCATTGAGGGTACATATCAGCCCCAGCATTTT. Encoded protein: CASIEGTYQPQHF.

The chain links TRBV6-5 to TRBJ2-5; TRBD2 might be the D (5 bases). This CDR3 contains 15 residues. Germline CDR1 and CDR2: MNHEY and SVGAGI. Between the trimmed V and J ends, which lost 7 bases and 9 bases, there was a span of 24 bases. For the CDR3, the DNA is TGTGCCAGCATGGGTCAAACCTATCCATCGGAGGCCCAGTACTTC. Encoded protein: CASMGQTYPSEAQYF.

The V call is TRBV7-9, the J call TRBJ2-5, with D tentatively TRBD2 (6 bases). With 5 bases removed from V and 0 bases from J, the gap between germline ends came to 16 bases. Germline CDR1 is SEHNR and CDR2 is FQNEAQ (reference sequence). The CDR3 has 16 amino acids. The CDR3 reads CASSPLRGLYQETQYF. The CDR3 bases are TGTGCCAGCAGCCCCCTGCGGGGCCTATACCAAGAGACCCAGTACTTC.

This clone has only a few counts. The chain uses TRBV7-6 and TRBJ2-6, with D uncertain. Germline V CDR1 and CDR2: SGHVS, FNYEAQ. Trimming stripped 1 base from V and 0 bases from J, with 10 bases between. The CDR3 extends over 17 amino acids. The CDR3 loop is CASSLVFVSSGANVLTF. The CDR3, as DNA: TGTGCCAGCAGCTTAGTGTTCGTCAGCTCTGGGGCCAACGTCCTGACTTTC.